Described below is a single T cell receptor (beta chain) sequence and its context. The target antigen is unknown. The source of the sample is a study of cytomegalovirus exposure and HLA in healthy donors. This PCR relied on a set of 60 Vbeta primers and 13 Jbeta primers. Data came from immunoSEQ multiplex PCR; TCRdb stores just in-frame clones and leaves some out. The repertoire has roughly 45,000 clones, around 77% of them found once; the top ten carry approximately 1.5%. Study-level results: Most TCR sequences were seen very rarely across donors, but some public TCRs occurred in many.

Material for sequencing was PBMCs. This clonotype was obtained from a young man in good health and CMV-seronegative.

CDR3 in amino acids: CASSLGQVMNTEAFF. CDR3 in DNA: TGTGCCAGCAGCTTAGGACAGGTCATGAACACTGAAGCTTTCTTT. The V and J genes are TRBV7-9 and TRBJ1-1; tentative D call: TRBD1 (6 bases). This CDR3 spans 15 amino acids. Trimming removed 1 base from V and 0 bases from J, with 9 bases in between. Germline V CDR1 and CDR2: SEHNR, FQNEAQ (reference sequence).